This T cell receptor beta chain was sequenced during a study of blood T cell repertoires in COVID-19. The protocol was immunoSEQ multiplex PCR, while the TCRdb copy is restricted to in-frame clones and leaves out a portion. The table has some 250,000 clones, around nine tenths seen once. In Seattle, patients joined the study during active infection and were tracked longitudinally. CDR3 length: 13 residues. Germline V gene sequence: CDR1 KGHSH, CDR2 LQKENI. V was pared by 6 bases and J by 9 bases, with 17 bases between. This TCR was sampled from an older woman with COVID-19, enrolled during active disease. V gene TRBV18 combines with J gene TRBJ1-1; D call uncertain. The source material was peripheral blood. This CDR3 reads CASSTGGFPKAFF. DNA for the CDR3: TGTGCCAGCTCTACGGGAGGATTTCCCAAAGCTTTCTTT.